This is a list of T cell receptor beta chains from one sample in a study of blood T cell repertoires in COVID-19. Profiling relied on immunoSEQ multiplex PCR, and the TCRdb table lists in-frame clones only, not all of them. Of 200,000 to 250,000 clones in the sample, approximately 90% were seen once. What was sequenced was peripheral blood. The receptors were gathered from a man in his sixties with COVID-19, enrolled during active disease. The CDR3 runs from the conserved cysteine through the conserved F or W. The D gene is left open where the match is weak. Size is omitted from some rows. Given values are once, few, many or a class for expanded clones.

j_gene,d_gene,abundance,v_gene,CDR3aa,CDR3nt
TRBJ1-5,NA,NA,TRBV6-1,CASSAGARRSGGNQPQHF,TGTGCCAGCAGTGCAGGGGCCCGGCGGTCTGGTGGCAATCAGCCCCAGCATTTT
TRBJ2-5,TRBD2,NA,TRBV7-9,CASRSTSGQETQYF,TGTGCCAGCAGATCGACTAGCGGACAAGAGACCCAGTACTTC
TRBJ2-3,TRBD2,NA,TRBV14,CASSPKSLAGGSDTQYF,TGTGCCAGCAGCCCCAAGAGCCTAGCGGGAGGTAGCGATACGCAGTATTTT
TRBJ1-5,TRBD1,NA,TRBV5-1,CASRPGTGDQPQHF,TGCGCCAGCAGGCCTGGGACAGGGGATCAGCCCCAGCATTTT
TRBJ1-1,NA,NA,TRBV7-3,CASSLTRQTLNTEAFF,TGTGCCAGCAGCTTAACGCGACAGACCTTGAACACTGAAGCTTTCTTT
TRBJ2-7,TRBD2,NA,TRBV5-1,CASSPGTSGYSYEQYF,TGCGCCAGCAGCCCGGGGACTAGCGGGTACTCCTACGAGCAGTACTTC
TRBJ1-4,TRBD1,NA,TRBV5-1,CASAVRGEVTNEKLFF,TGCGCCAGCGCCGTCAGGGGGGAAGTGACTAATGAAAAACTGTTTTTT
TRBJ1-1,NA,NA,TRBV6-5,CASSPAGSTEAFF,TGTGCCAGCAGCCCAGCCGGGAGCACTGAAGCTTTCTTT
TRBJ2-7,NA,NA,TRBV21-1,CASSKLNGGSSYEQYF,TGTGCCAGCAGCAAATTGAATGGAGGGAGTTCCTACGAGCAGTACTTC
TRBJ2-6,NA,NA,TRBV6-5,CATKTGSGANVLTF,TGTGCCACCAAAACAGGGTCTGGGGCCAACGTCCTGACTTTC
TRBJ1-1,NA,NA,TRBV9,CASSVGVSDTEAFF,TGTGCCAGCAGCGTCGGGGTTTCGGACACTGAAGCTTTCTTT
TRBJ1-5,NA,NA,TRBV21-1,CASSFTLNQPQHF,TGTGCCAGCAGCTTTACACTAAATCAGCCCCAGCATTTT
TRBJ1-2,NA,NA,TRBV19,CASSSQGTYGYTF,TGTGCCAGTAGTTCACAGGGTACCTATGGCTACACCTTC
TRBJ2-1,TRBD2,NA,TRBV7-3,CASSLGGTAYNEQFF,TGTGCCAGCAGCCTCGGGGGGACGGCCTACAATGAGCAGTTCTTC
TRBJ2-1,TRBD2,NA,TRBV27,CASSLTRLAGGPNNEQFF,TGTGCCAGCAGTTTGACAAGACTAGCGGGAGGGCCTAACAATGAGCAGTTCTTC
TRBJ2-3,NA,NA,TRBV5-1,CASSPPLSTDTQYF,TGCGCCAGCAGCCCCCCTCTTTCCACAGATACGCAGTATTTT
TRBJ2-3,TRBD1,NA,TRBV7-2,CASKTGGKSTDTQYF,TGTGCCAGCAAGACAGGGGGCAAAAGCACAGATACGCAGTATTTT
TRBJ2-5,TRBD2,NA,TRBV7-3,CASSLSLAEPQYF,TGTGCCAGCAGCTTAAGCCTAGCGGAACCCCAGTACTTC
TRBJ2-1,NA,NA,TRBV27,CASKSLLYNEQFF,TGTGCCAGCAAATCTCTTCTATACAATGAGCAGTTCTTC
TRBJ1-5,NA,NA,TRBV5-5,CASSPIQGSGNQPQHF,TGTGCCAGCAGCCCCATACAGGGCTCGGGCAATCAGCCCCAGCATTTT
TRBJ2-4,TRBD1,NA,TRBV5-6,CASSKGQRGQNIQYF,TGTGCCAGCAGCAAGGGACAGAGGGGCCAAAACATTCAGTACTTC
TRBJ1-1,NA,NA,TRBV29-1,CSVAFGVSRGKTEAFF,TGCAGCGTCGCTTTTGGTGTGTCTAGGGGGAAGACTGAAGCTTTCTTT
TRBJ2-1,TRBD2,NA,TRBV18,CASSPSKGGPNEQFF,TGTGCCAGCTCACCCTCTAAGGGAGGGCCGAATGAGCAGTTCTTC
TRBJ1-6,TRBD1,NA,TRBV19,CASSLKGAGNSPLHF,TGTGCCAGTAGTCTTAAGGGGGCCGGTAATTCACCCCTCCACTTT
TRBJ2-1,NA,NA,TRBV12-3/TRBV12-4,CASSMTVSNEQFF,TGTGCCAGCAGCATGACAGTTAGCAATGAGCAGTTCTTC
TRBJ2-7,NA,NA,TRBV28,CASRRRAYEQYF,TGTGCCAGCAGGCGCAGGGCCTACGAGCAGTACTTC
TRBJ1-2,TRBD1,NA,TRBV5-4,CASSLGQGRYGYTF,TGTGCCAGCAGCTTGGGACAGGGAAGGTATGGCTACACCTTC
TRBJ1-5,TRBD1,NA,TRBV12-5,CASGLVQGGSNQPQHF,TGTGCTAGTGGTTTGGTACAGGGGGGGAGCAATCAGCCCCAGCATTTT
TRBJ2-2,TRBD2,NA,TRBV28,CASSLGLAGAGELFF,TGTGCCAGCAGTCTCGGACTAGCGGGGGCAGGGGAGCTGTTTTTT
TRBJ1-1,NA,NA,TRBV28,CASSTRNTEAFF,TGTGCCAGCAGTACGAGGAACACTGAAGCTTTCTTT
TRBJ2-2,NA,NA,TRBV28,CASQGLINTGELFF,TGTGCCAGCCAGGGACTGATTAACACCGGGGAGCTGTTTTTT
TRBJ2-7,NA,NA,TRBV6-5,CASSYQGSGEQYF,TGTGCCAGCAGTTACCAGGGGTCAGGCGAGCAGTACTTC
TRBJ1-3,NA,NA,TRBV12-3/TRBV12-4,CASSLERGNTIYF,TGTGCCAGCAGTTTAGAGCGGGGAAACACCATATATTTT
TRBJ2-7,TRBD2,NA,TRBV5-5,CASSFREALEQYF,TGTGCCAGCAGCTTTCGGGAGGCCTTGGAGCAGTACTTC
TRBJ1-6,NA,NA,TRBV7-6,CASSLGQRSSPLHF,TGTGCCAGCAGCCTCGGACAGAGGAGTTCACCCCTCCACTTT
TRBJ2-7,TRBD2,once,TRBV5-1,CASSETSGGYRSYEQYF,TGCGCCAGCAGTGAGACTAGCGGGGGATACCGCTCCTACGAGCAGTACTTC
TRBJ1-6,NA,NA,TRBV19,CASTPSWSSYNSPLHF,TGTGCCAGTACCCCTTCCTGGAGCTCCTATAATTCACCCCTCCACTTT
TRBJ2-3,TRBD2,NA,TRBV4-2,CASSGPGTSGRSRMDTQYF,TGTGCCAGCAGCGGACCGGGGACTAGCGGGAGATCGAGGATGGATACGCAGTATTTT
TRBJ2-7,TRBD2,NA,TRBV28,CASSAPGLAGGYEQYF,TGTGCCAGCAGTGCACCGGGACTAGCGGGAGGTTACGAGCAGTACTTC
TRBJ1-2,NA,NA,TRBV28,CASREVKRYGYTF,TGTGCCAGCAGGGAGGTCAAGAGGTATGGCTACACCTTC
TRBJ2-3,NA,NA,TRBV6-6,CASSYVRGSTDTQYF,TGTGCCAGCAGTTACGTCAGGGGCAGCACAGATACGCAGTATTTT
TRBJ1-2,NA,NA,TRBV11-2,CASSFDRLDYGYTF,TGTGCCAGCAGCTTCGACAGATTGGACTATGGCTACACCTTC
TRBJ1-6,NA,NA,TRBV7-3,CASSLYSSNSPLHF,TGTGCCAGCAGCTTATACAGTTCAAATTCACCCCTCCACTTT
TRBJ1-2,NA,NA,TRBV2,CASSEAPAGNRADPAYGYTF,TGTGCCAGCAGTGAAGCCCCTGCAGGGAACAGGGCGGACCCGGCTTATGGCTACACCTTC
TRBJ2-1,TRBD2,NA,TRBV5-1,CASSLALLAGEGNEQFF,TGCGCCAGCAGCTTGGCATTACTAGCGGGGGAGGGCAATGAGCAGTTCTTC
TRBJ2-1,TRBD1,NA,TRBV23-1,CASSQSLGQGSNEQFF,TGCGCCAGCAGTCAGTCTCTGGGACAGGGGTCCAATGAGCAGTTCTTC
TRBJ2-7,NA,once,TRBV30,CAWTVTYEQYF,TGTGCCTGGACTGTCACCTACGAGCAGTACTTC
TRBJ1-3,NA,NA,TRBV7-8,CASSLTGSGSGNTIYF,TGTGCCAGCAGCCTAACAGGGTCTGGCTCTGGAAACACCATATATTTT
TRBJ1-2,NA,NA,TRBV5-1,CASTPGHTNYGYTF,TGCGCCAGCACCCCGGGACACACTAACTATGGCTACACCTTC
TRBJ1-4,NA,NA,TRBV28,CASSRVREKLFF,TGTGCCAGCAGCCGGGTTAGGGAAAAACTGTTTTTT
TRBJ2-7,NA,NA,TRBV25-1,CASSGDTTYEQYF,TGTGCCAGCAGTGGGGACACCACCTACGAGCAGTACTTC
TRBJ2-1,NA,NA,TRBV4-1,CASSQGAPPGTYNEQFF,TGCGCCAGCAGCCAAGGAGCGCCACCGGGAACCTACAATGAGCAGTTCTTC